This TCR beta chain was documented in a study of T cells after posttransplantation cyclophosphamide. Sequencing was performed with immunoSEQ multiplex PCR; in TCRdb, only in-frame clones are kept and a portion is missing. The sample yields fewer than 60,000 clones, 94% seen once. The CDR3 extends over 16 amino acids. The ends lost 0 bases at V and 3 bases at J; junction bases unmatched: 9. CDR1 SGHNT and CDR2 YYREEE come from the germline V gene (reference sequence). This sequence originates from a woman aged 30 to 39 in good health and a related stem cell transplant donor. This chain uses TRBV5-4 with TRBJ2-7; 7 nucleotides align to TRBD1. Sequencing input: PBMCs. The CDR3, as DNA: TGTGCCAGCAGCTTGGTTTATACGGGACAGAGCTACGAGCAGTACTTC. Its translation is CASSLVYTGQSYEQYF.